This is a list of T cell receptor beta chains from one sample in a study of identical twins. Using its own MiXCR run on the 5' RACE reads, TCRdb lists one record per CDR3 protein. The sample consists of about 340,000 distinct CDR3 sequences, approximately 8.7% of them appearing once. The sample consisted of naive T cells sorted from blood. These receptors all come from a woman between 45 and 60 years old in good health. Both conserved end residues are part of each CDR3. A D gene is named only where the DNA matches it firmly. Size tells how often a clone was seen (once, few, many) or the class of an expanded clone, and some rows leave it out.

d_call: TRBD2; j_call: TRBJ2-3; clone_size: many; v_call: TRBV5-1; cdr3_aa: CASSLAGLAASRIDTQYF; cdr3_nt: TGCGCCAGCAGCTTGGCAGGACTAGCGGCATCGCGGATAGATACGCAGTATTTT
d_call: TRBD1; j_call: TRBJ2-2; clone_size: -; v_call: TRBV29-1; cdr3_aa: CSVEPGQGGHGELFF; cdr3_nt: TGCAGCGTTGAACCGGGACAGGGGGGTCACGGGGAGCTGTTTTTT
d_call: -; j_call: TRBJ2-6; clone_size: many; v_call: TRBV6-5; cdr3_aa: CASRLSGANVLTF; cdr3_nt: TGTGCCAGCAGACTCTCTGGGGCCAACGTCCTGACTTTC
d_call: -; j_call: TRBJ1-1; clone_size: many; v_call: TRBV5-1; cdr3_aa: CASSLVTGMNTEAFF; cdr3_nt: TGCGCCAGCAGCTTGGTGACGGGCATGAACACTGAAGCTTTCTTT
d_call: -; j_call: TRBJ2-1; clone_size: once; v_call: TRBV5-1; cdr3_aa: CASSLLRRTTGNEQFF; cdr3_nt: TGCGCCAGCAGCTTGCTTCGGCGAACGACGGGCAATGAGCAGTTCTTC
d_call: -; j_call: TRBJ1-1; clone_size: many; v_call: TRBV7-8; cdr3_aa: CASSYSRKISYTEAFF; cdr3_nt: TGTGCCAGCAGCTACTCTCGGAAAATTTCCTACACTGAAGCTTTCTTT
d_call: TRBD2; j_call: TRBJ2-4; clone_size: -; v_call: TRBV9; cdr3_aa: CASSVGSSGNIQYF; cdr3_nt: TGTGCCAGCAGCGTCGGGTCTAGCGGAAACATTCAGTACTTC
d_call: -; j_call: TRBJ2-1; clone_size: many; v_call: TRBV13; cdr3_aa: CASSFEGYNEQFF; cdr3_nt: TGTGCCAGCAGCTTTGAGGGTTACAATGAGCAGTTCTTC
d_call: -; j_call: TRBJ1-1; clone_size: few; v_call: TRBV7-2; cdr3_aa: CASSLDVGTPGAFF; cdr3_nt: TGTGCCAGCAGCTTAGATGTTGGGACACCGGGGGCTTTCTTT
d_call: -; j_call: TRBJ2-7; clone_size: few; v_call: TRBV7-9; cdr3_aa: CASSLGEIPYEQYF; cdr3_nt: TGTGCCAGCAGCTTAGGGGAAATCCCTTACGAGCAGTACTTC
d_call: TRBD1; j_call: TRBJ1-6; clone_size: -; v_call: TRBV7-2; cdr3_aa: CASSPKGQASPLHF; cdr3_nt: TGTGCCAGCAGCCCGAAAGGACAGGCTTCACCCCTCCACTTT
d_call: -; j_call: TRBJ1-6; clone_size: -; v_call: TRBV21-1; cdr3_aa: CASSRRTAGQLPYF; cdr3_nt: TGTGCCAGCAGCAGGAGAACGGCAGGACAGCTGCCTTACTTT
d_call: -; j_call: TRBJ1-4; clone_size: many; v_call: TRBV18; cdr3_aa: CASSQGGIVEKLFF; cdr3_nt: TGTGCCAGCTCACAAGGAGGGATCGTTGAAAAACTGTTTTTT
d_call: -; j_call: TRBJ2-5; clone_size: -; v_call: TRBV12-3/TRBV12-4; cdr3_aa: CASSLAVQGIGETQYF; cdr3_nt: TGTGCCAGCAGTTTAGCGGTTCAGGGTATCGGAGAGACCCAGTACTTC
d_call: TRBD1; j_call: TRBJ2-1; clone_size: many; v_call: TRBV20-1; cdr3_aa: CSASPGQGRDEQFF; cdr3_nt: TGCAGTGCTTCCCCGGGACAGGGGAGGGATGAGCAGTTCTTC
d_call: TRBD2; j_call: TRBJ2-2; clone_size: few; v_call: TRBV3-1; cdr3_aa: CASSQDPLAGAGELFF; cdr3_nt: TGTGCCAGCAGCCAAGATCCACTAGCGGGAGCGGGGGAGCTGTTTTTT
d_call: TRBD2; j_call: TRBJ2-1; clone_size: few; v_call: TRBV20-1; cdr3_aa: CSAPGGGRGEQFF; cdr3_nt: TGCAGTGCCCCCGGAGGAGGGAGGGGTGAGCAGTTCTTC
d_call: TRBD2; j_call: TRBJ2-1; clone_size: many; v_call: TRBV5-1; cdr3_aa: CASSSGTRQLNEQFF; cdr3_nt: TGCGCCAGCAGCTCCGGGACTAGGCAATTAAATGAGCAGTTCTTC
d_call: TRBD2; j_call: TRBJ2-5; clone_size: many; v_call: TRBV20-1; cdr3_aa: CSASAGLAGLLQETQYF; cdr3_nt: TGCAGTGCTAGTGCGGGGCTAGCGGGACTCTTACAAGAGACCCAGTACTTC
d_call: -; j_call: TRBJ1-5; clone_size: many; v_call: TRBV27; cdr3_aa: CASSFRGPLQPQHF; cdr3_nt: TGTGCCAGCAGTTTTAGAGGGCCTCTTCAGCCCCAGCATTTT
d_call: TRBD2; j_call: TRBJ2-1; clone_size: -; v_call: TRBV20-1; cdr3_aa: CSARGGFGLAGGKSSYNEQFF; cdr3_nt: TGCAGTGCTAGAGGGGGGTTCGGACTAGCGGGAGGCAAGAGCTCCTACAATGAGCAGTTCTTC
d_call: TRBD1; j_call: TRBJ2-7; clone_size: many; v_call: TRBV10-3; cdr3_aa: CAISEPGQGNEQYF; cdr3_nt: TGTGCCATCAGTGAGCCGGGACAGGGTAACGAGCAGTACTTC
d_call: -; j_call: TRBJ2-7; clone_size: few; v_call: TRBV4-1; cdr3_aa: CASSQDIQPYEQYF; cdr3_nt: TGCGCCAGCAGCCAAGATATACAGCCCTACGAGCAGTACTTC
d_call: -; j_call: TRBJ2-1; clone_size: -; v_call: TRBV21-1; cdr3_aa: CASSKAQDSLAGVSYNEQFF; cdr3_nt: TGTGCCAGCAGCAAAGCCCAAGACAGTCTAGCGGGAGTATCCTACAATGAGCAGTTCTTC
d_call: TRBD2; j_call: TRBJ2-5; clone_size: -; v_call: TRBV5-1; cdr3_aa: CASSLVPGGPGETQYF; cdr3_nt: TGCGCCAGCAGCTTGGTCCCGGGAGGGCCGGGTGAGACCCAGTACTTC
d_call: -; j_call: TRBJ1-1; clone_size: many; v_call: TRBV19; cdr3_aa: CASNFVAGEAFF; cdr3_nt: TGTGCCAGTAACTTTGTCGCAGGTGAAGCTTTCTTT
d_call: -; j_call: TRBJ2-4; clone_size: -; v_call: TRBV11-2; cdr3_aa: CASSFEGLVGNIQYF; cdr3_nt: TGTGCCAGCAGCTTTGAAGGACTTGTAGGAAACATTCAGTACTTC
d_call: -; j_call: TRBJ2-1; clone_size: many; v_call: TRBV15; cdr3_aa: CATRVGDEQFF; cdr3_nt: TGTGCCACCCGAGTCGGCGATGAGCAGTTCTTC
d_call: TRBD2; j_call: TRBJ2-5; clone_size: -; v_call: TRBV9; cdr3_aa: CASSATSGRETQYF; cdr3_nt: TGTGCCAGCAGCGCGACTAGCGGGAGAGAGACCCAGTACTTC
d_call: TRBD2; j_call: TRBJ2-5; clone_size: few; v_call: TRBV9; cdr3_aa: CASSVEAGEVQETQYF; cdr3_nt: TGTGCCAGCAGCGTAGAAGCGGGAGAGGTTCAAGAGACCCAGTACTTC
d_call: -; j_call: TRBJ2-1; clone_size: many; v_call: TRBV10-2; cdr3_aa: CASSYLTGNSYNEQFF; cdr3_nt: TGCGCCAGCAGTTACTTAACAGGGAACTCCTACAATGAGCAGTTCTTC
d_call: -; j_call: TRBJ1-2; clone_size: -; v_call: TRBV2; cdr3_aa: CASTLDGYGYTF; cdr3_nt: TGTGCCAGCACTTTGGACGGATATGGCTACACCTTC
d_call: TRBD1; j_call: TRBJ1-5; clone_size: many; v_call: TRBV4-2; cdr3_aa: CASSQSVGQSLPQHF; cdr3_nt: TGTGCCAGCAGCCAAAGCGTGGGACAGAGCTTGCCCCAGCATTTT
d_call: -; j_call: TRBJ1-1; clone_size: -; v_call: TRBV12-3/TRBV12-4; cdr3_aa: CASSRRRTANTEAFF; cdr3_nt: TGTGCCAGCAGCCGGAGAAGGACAGCGAACACTGAAGCTTTCTTT
d_call: -; j_call: TRBJ2-7; clone_size: -; v_call: TRBV29-1; cdr3_aa: CSVEGPSYEQYF; cdr3_nt: TGCAGCGTTGAAGGGCCTTCCTACGAGCAGTACTTC
d_call: TRBD1; j_call: TRBJ2-2; clone_size: -; v_call: TRBV5-1; cdr3_aa: CASRGQGFTGELFF; cdr3_nt: TGCGCCAGCAGGGGACAGGGATTTACCGGGGAGCTGTTTTTT
d_call: -; j_call: TRBJ2-1; clone_size: -; v_call: TRBV9; cdr3_aa: CASSVALGEQFF; cdr3_nt: TGTGCCAGCAGCGTAGCTTTAGGTGAGCAGTTCTTC
d_call: -; j_call: TRBJ2-1; clone_size: many; v_call: TRBV9; cdr3_aa: CASSVAGPSYNEQFF; cdr3_nt: TGTGCCAGCAGCGTAGCGGGTCCCTCCTACAATGAGCAGTTCTTC
d_call: -; j_call: TRBJ2-1; clone_size: -; v_call: TRBV3-1; cdr3_aa: CASSQDWREQFF; cdr3_nt: TGTGCCAGCAGCCAAGATTGGCGGGAGCAGTTCTTC
d_call: TRBD2; j_call: TRBJ2-7; clone_size: many; v_call: TRBV29-1; cdr3_aa: CSVDEGLAGVSYEQYF; cdr3_nt: TGCAGCGTTGACGAGGGACTAGCGGGAGTAAGCTACGAGCAGTACTTC
d_call: -; j_call: TRBJ1-5; clone_size: few; v_call: TRBV19; cdr3_aa: CASKETALNQPQHF; cdr3_nt: TGTGCCAGTAAGGAGACAGCCTTGAATCAGCCCCAGCATTTT
d_call: -; j_call: TRBJ2-5; clone_size: -; v_call: TRBV4-1; cdr3_aa: CASRLTLGAPSETQYF; cdr3_nt: TGCGCCAGCAGACTAACCCTCGGGGCACCGTCAGAGACCCAGTACTTC
d_call: TRBD2; j_call: TRBJ2-3; clone_size: many; v_call: TRBV27; cdr3_aa: CASRVLGLAGKDTQYF; cdr3_nt: TGTGCCAGCCGCGTTCTGGGACTAGCGGGAAAAGATACGCAGTATTTT
d_call: -; j_call: TRBJ2-1; clone_size: -; v_call: TRBV28; cdr3_aa: CASTLSSDRGNEQFF; cdr3_nt: TGTGCCAGCACGCTTAGTAGCGACAGAGGAAATGAGCAGTTCTTC